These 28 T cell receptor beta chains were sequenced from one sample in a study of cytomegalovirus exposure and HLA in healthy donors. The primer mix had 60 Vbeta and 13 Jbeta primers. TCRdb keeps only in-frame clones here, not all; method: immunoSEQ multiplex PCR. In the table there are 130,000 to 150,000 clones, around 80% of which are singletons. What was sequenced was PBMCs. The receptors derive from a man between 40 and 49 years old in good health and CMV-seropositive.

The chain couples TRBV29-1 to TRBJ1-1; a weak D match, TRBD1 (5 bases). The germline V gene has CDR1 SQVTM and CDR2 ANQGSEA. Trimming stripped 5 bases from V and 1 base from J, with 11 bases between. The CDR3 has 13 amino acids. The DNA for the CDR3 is TGCAGCGTTCGGCGGGACGGGAACACTGAAGCTTTCTTT. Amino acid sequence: CSVRRDGNTEAFF.

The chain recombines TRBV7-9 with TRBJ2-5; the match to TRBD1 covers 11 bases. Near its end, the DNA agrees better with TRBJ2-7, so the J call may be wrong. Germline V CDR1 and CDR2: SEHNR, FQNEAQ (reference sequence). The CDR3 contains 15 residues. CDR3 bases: TGTGCCAGCAGCTTCGGGACAGGGGGGATCTACGAGCAGTACTTC. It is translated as CASSFGTGGIYEQYF.

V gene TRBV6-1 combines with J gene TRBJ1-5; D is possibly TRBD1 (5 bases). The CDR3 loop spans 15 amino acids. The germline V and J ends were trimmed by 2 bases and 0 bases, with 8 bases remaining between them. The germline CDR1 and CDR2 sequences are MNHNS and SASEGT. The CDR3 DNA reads TGTGCCAGCAGTGAACCCAGGGTTAGCAATCAGCCCCAGCATTTT. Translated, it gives CASSEPRVSNQPQHF.

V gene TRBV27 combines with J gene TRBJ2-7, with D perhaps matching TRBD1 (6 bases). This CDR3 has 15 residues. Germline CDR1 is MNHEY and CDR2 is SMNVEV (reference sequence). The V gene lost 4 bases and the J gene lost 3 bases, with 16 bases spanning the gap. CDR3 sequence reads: CASSYNTGINYEQYF. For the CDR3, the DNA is TGTGCCAGCAGTTACAACACAGGGATCAACTACGAGCAGTACTTC.

In nucleotides, the CDR3 is TGTGCCAGCAGCTTGGCAGGGGCGAATTCCTACGAGCAGTACTTC. This translates into CASSLAGANSYEQYF. This rearrangement joins TRBV5-6 to TRBJ2-7; D is possibly TRBD1 (6 bases). V lost 0 bases, J lost 1 base, and 11 bases lay in between. This CDR3 has 15 amino acids. The germline gives CDR1 SGHDT, CDR2 YYEEEE.

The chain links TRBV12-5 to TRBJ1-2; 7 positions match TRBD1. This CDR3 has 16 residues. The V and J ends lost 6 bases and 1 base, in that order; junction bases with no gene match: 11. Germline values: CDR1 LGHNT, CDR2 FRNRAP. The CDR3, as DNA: TGTGCTAGTGGGGTCGCGGGACAGACAAATAACTATGGCTACACCTTC. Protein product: CASGVAGQTNNYGYTF.

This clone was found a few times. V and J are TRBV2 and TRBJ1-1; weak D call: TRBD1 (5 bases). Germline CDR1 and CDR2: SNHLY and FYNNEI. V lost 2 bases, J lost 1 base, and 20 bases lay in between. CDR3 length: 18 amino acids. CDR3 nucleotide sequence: TGTGCCAGCAGTGAATCGGTAGGACAAAGGTTGGGGAACACTGAAGCTTTCTTT. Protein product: CASSESVGQRLGNTEAFF.

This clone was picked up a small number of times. CDR3 region: CAILQQGTYGYTF. CDR3 bases: TGTGCCATACTCCAACAGGGGACCTATGGCTACACCTTC. This sequence joins TRBV10-3 and TRBJ1-2; 7 bases align to TRBD1. Per the germline V gene, CDR1 is ENHRY and CDR2 is SYGVKD. This CDR3 region has 13 residues. Trimming took 9 bases from V and 4 from J; bases not matched to a gene: 8.

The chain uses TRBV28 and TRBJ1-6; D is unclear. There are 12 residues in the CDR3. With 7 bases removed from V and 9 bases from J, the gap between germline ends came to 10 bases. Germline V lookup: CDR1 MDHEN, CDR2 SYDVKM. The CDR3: CASTRSFSPLHF. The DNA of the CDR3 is TGTGCCAGCACCAGGTCGTTTTCACCCCTCCACTTT. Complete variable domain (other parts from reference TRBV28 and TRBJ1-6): DVKVTQSSRYLVKRTGEKVFLECVQDMDHENMFWYRQDPGLGLRLIYFSYDVKMKEKGDIPEGYSVSREKKERFSLILESASTNQTSMYLCASTRSFSPLHFGNGTRLTVT.

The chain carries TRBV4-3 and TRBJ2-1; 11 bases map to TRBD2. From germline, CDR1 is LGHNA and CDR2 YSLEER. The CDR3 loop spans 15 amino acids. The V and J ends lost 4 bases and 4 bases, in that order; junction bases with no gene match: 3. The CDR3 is CASSPRLAGYNEQFF. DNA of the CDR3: TGCGCCAGCAGCCCACGACTAGCGGGGTACAATGAGCAGTTCTTC.

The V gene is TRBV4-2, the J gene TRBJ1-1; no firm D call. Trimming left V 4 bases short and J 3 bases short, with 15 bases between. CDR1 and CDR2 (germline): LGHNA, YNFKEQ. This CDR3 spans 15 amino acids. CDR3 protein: CASSPRSRVDTEAFF. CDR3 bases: TGTGCCAGCAGCCCGCGGTCGAGGGTGGACACTGAAGCTTTCTTT.

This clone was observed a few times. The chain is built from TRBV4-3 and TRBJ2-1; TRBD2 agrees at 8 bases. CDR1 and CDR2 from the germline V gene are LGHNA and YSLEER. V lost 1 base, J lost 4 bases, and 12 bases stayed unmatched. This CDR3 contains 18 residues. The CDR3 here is CASSQVGIAGTGYNEQFF. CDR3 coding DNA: TGCGCCAGCAGCCAAGTCGGTATAGCGGGAACAGGGTACAATGAGCAGTTCTTC.

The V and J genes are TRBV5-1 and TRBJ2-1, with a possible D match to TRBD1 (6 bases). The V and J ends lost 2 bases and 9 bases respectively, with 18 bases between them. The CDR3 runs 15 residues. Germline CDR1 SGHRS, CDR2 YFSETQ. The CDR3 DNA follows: TGCGCCAGCAGCTTTGGAAGCACAGGGAAGGTTGAGCAGTTCTTC. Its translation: CASSFGSTGKVEQFF.

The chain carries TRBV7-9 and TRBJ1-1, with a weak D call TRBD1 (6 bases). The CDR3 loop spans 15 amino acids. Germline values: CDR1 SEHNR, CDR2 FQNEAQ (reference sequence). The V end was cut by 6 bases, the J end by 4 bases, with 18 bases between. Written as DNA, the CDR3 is TGTGCCAGCAGACCCAGGGACACCTACTCCACTGAAGCTTTCTTT. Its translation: CASRPRDTYSTEAFF.

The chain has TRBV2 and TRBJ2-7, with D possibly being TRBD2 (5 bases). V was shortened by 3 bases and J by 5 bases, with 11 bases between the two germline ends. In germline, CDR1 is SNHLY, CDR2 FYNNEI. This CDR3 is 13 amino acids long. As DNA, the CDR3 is TGTGCCAGCAGTGATTTGGGGAGCAACGAGCAGTACTTC. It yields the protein CASSDLGSNEQYF.

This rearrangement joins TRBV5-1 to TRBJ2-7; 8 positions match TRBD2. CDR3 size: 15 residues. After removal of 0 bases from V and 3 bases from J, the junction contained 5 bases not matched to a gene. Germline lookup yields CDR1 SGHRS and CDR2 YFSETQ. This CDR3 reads CASSLGVSGVYEQYF. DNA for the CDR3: TGCGCCAGCAGCTTGGGTGTTAGCGGGGTCTACGAGCAGTACTTC.

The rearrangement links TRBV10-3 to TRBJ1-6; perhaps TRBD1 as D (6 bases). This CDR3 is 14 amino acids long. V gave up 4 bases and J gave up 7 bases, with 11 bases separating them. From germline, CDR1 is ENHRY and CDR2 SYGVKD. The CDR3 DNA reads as TGTGCCATCAGTGGCGCAGGGGTAAATTCACCCCTCCACTTT. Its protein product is CAISGAGVNSPLHF.

This CDR3 reads CASDSAADNQPQHF. As DNA, the CDR3 is TGTGCCAGTGATTCCGCAGCGGATAATCAGCCCCAGCATTTT. The chain carries TRBV19 and TRBJ1-5; D gene uncertain. This CDR3 region has 14 residues. The germline V gene encodes CDR1 LNHDA and CDR2 SQIVND (reference sequence). V lost 8 bases to trimming and J lost 4 bases, with 15 bases between them.

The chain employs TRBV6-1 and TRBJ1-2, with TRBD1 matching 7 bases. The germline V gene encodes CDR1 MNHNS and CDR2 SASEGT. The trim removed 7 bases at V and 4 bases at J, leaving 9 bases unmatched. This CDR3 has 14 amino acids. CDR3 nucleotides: TGTGCCAGCATTGAGACAGGGTTGCGCTATGGCTACACCTTC. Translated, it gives CASIETGLRYGYTF.

The CDR3 loop is CASSRQDSYEQYF. The CDR3 DNA reads as TGTGCCAGCAGCCGACAGGACTCCTACGAGCAGTACTTC. This chain joins TRBV5-6 and TRBJ2-7, with D possibly matching TRBD1 (6 bases). V lost 4 bases to trimming and J lost 0 bases, with 8 bases between them. The CDR3 has 13 amino acids. Looked up from germline, CDR1 is SGHDT and CDR2 is YYEEEE.

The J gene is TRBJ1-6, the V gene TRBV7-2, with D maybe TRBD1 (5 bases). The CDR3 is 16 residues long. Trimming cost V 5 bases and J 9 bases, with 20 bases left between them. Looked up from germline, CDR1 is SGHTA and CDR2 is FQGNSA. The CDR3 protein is CASSPLTVGAISPLHF. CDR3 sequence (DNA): TGTGCCAGCAGCCCCCTGACAGTTGGGGCGATTTCACCCCTCCACTTT. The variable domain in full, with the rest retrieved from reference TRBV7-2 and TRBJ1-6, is GAGVSQSPSNKVTEKGKDVELRCDPISGHTALYWYRQSLGQGLEFLIYFQGNSAPDKSGLPSDRFSAERTGGSVSTLTIQRTQQEDSAVYLCASSPLTVGAISPLHFGNGTRLTVT.

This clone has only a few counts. CDR3 sequence: CASSPGHFGYTF. Here the CDR3 DNA reads TGTGCCAGCAGCCCCGGACACTTCGGCTACACCTTC. This rearrangement joins TRBV5-4 to TRBJ1-2; tentatively, D is TRBD1 (5 bases). Germline V gene data show CDR1 as SGHNT and CDR2 as YYREEE (reference sequence). Trimming cost V 4 bases and J 8 bases, with 12 bases left between them. The CDR3 covers 12 residues.

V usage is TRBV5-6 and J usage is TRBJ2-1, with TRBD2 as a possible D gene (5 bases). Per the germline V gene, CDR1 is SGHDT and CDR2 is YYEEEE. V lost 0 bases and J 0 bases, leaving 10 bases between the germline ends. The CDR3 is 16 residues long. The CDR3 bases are TGTGCCAGCAGCTTGGCTGGAGGTTACTCCTACAATGAGCAGTTCTTC. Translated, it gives CASSLAGGYSYNEQFF.

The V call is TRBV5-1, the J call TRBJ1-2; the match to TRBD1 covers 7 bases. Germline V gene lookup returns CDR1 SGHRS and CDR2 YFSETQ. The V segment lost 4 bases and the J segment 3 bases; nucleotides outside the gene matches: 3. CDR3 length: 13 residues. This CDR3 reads CASSAGTDYGYTF. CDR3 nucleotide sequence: TGCGCCAGCAGCGCTGGGACAGACTATGGCTACACCTTC.

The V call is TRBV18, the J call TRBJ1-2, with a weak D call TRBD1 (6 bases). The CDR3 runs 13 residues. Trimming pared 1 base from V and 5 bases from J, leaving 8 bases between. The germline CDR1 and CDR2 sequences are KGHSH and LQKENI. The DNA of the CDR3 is TGTGCCAGCTCACCACAGGGGGAATATGGCTACACCTTC. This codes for CASSPQGEYGYTF.

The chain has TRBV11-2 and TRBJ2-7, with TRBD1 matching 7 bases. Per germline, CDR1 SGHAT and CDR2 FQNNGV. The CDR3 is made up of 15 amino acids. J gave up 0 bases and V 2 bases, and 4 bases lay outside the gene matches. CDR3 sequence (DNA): TGTGCCAGCAGCTTATGGACAGGTGCCTCCTACGAGCAGTACTTC. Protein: CASSLWTGASYEQYF. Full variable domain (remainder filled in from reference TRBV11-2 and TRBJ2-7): EAGVAQSPRYKIIEKRQSVAFWCNPISGHATLYWYQQILGQGPKLLIQFQNNGVVDDSQLPKDRFSAERLKGVDSTLKIQPAKLEDSAVYLCASSLWTGASYEQYFGPGTRLTVT.

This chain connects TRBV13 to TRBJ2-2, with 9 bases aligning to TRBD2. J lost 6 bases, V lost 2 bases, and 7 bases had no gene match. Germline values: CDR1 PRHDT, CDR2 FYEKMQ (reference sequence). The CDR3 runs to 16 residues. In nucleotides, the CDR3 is TGTGCCAGCAGCTTACTCCCTAGCGGGGACTCCGGGGAGCTGTTTTTT. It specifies CASSLLPSGDSGELFF.

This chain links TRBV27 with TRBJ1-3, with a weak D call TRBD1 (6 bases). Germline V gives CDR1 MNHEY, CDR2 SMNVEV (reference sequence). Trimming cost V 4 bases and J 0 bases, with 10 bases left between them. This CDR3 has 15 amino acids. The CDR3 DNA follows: TGTGCCAGCAGTTATACAGGGAGCTCTGGAAACACCATATATTTT. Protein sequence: CASSYTGSSGNTIYF.